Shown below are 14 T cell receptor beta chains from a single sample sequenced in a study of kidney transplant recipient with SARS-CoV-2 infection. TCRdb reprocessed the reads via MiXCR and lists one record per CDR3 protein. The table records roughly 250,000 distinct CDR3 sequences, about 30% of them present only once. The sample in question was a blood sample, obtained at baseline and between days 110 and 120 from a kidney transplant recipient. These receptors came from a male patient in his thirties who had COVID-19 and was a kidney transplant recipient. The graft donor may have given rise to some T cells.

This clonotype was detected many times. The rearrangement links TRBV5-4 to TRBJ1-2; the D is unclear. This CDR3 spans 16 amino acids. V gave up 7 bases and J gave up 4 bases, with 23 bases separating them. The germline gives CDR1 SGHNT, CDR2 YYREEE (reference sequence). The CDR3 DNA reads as TGTGCCAGCTGGACGCTCGTACCAGGAAAGACCTATGGCTACACCTTC. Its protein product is CASWTLVPGKTYGYTF.

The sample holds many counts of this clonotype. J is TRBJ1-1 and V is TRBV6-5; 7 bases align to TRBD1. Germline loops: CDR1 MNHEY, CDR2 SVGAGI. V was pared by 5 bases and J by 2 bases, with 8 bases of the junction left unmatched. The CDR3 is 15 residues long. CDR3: CASSPTGTANTEAFF. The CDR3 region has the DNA TGTGCCAGCAGTCCAACCGGGACAGCTAACACTGAAGCTTTCTTT.

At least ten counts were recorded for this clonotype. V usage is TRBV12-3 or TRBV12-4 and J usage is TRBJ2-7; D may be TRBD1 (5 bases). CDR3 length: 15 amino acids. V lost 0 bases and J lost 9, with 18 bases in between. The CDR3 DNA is TGTGCCAGCAGTTTAGCGCTAGGAAGGGGTACGGTGCAGTACTTC. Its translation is CASSLALGRGTVQYF.

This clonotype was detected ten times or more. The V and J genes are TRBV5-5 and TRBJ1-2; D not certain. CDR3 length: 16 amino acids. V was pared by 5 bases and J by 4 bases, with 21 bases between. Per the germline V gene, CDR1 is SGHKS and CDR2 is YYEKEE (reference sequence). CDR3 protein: CASSKYVSRKTYGYTF. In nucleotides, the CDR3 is TGTGCCAGCAGTAAATATGTCTCGCGAAAGACCTATGGCTACACCTTC.

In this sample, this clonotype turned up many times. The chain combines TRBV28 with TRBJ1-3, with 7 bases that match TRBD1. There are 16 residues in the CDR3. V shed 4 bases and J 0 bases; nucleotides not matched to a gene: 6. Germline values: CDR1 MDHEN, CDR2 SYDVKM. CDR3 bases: TGTGCCAGCAGTTCCGGCAGGGGGTTCTCTGGAAACACCATATATTTT. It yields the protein CASSSGRGFSGNTIYF.

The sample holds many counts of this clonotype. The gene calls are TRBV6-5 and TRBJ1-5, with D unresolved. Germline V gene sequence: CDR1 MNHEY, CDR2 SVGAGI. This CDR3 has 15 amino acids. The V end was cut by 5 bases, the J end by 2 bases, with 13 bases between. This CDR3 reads CASSTLQGGNQPQHF. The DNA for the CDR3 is TGTGCCAGCAGTACCTTACAAGGAGGCAATCAGCCCCAGCATTTT.

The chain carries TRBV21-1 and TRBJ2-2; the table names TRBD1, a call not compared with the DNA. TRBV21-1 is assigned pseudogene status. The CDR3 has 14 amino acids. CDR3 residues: CAGSAGQSPGELFF. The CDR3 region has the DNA TGTGCCGGCAGTGCGGGACAATCCCCCGGGGAGCTGTTTTTT.

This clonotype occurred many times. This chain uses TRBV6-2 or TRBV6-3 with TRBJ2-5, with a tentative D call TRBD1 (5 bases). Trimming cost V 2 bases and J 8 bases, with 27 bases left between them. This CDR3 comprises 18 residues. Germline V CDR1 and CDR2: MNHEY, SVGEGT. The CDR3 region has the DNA TGTGCCAGCAGTTACAGCCCCCTACTCGACAGACACAAGAGAACCCAGTACTTC. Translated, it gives CASSYSPLLDRHKRTQYF.

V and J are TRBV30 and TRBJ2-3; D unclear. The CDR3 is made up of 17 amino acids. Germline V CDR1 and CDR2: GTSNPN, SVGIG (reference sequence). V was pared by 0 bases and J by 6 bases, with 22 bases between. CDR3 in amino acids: CAWSVPSGLPPRDTQYF. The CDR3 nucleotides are TGTGCCTGGAGTGTACCCTCGGGCCTCCCACCGCGCGATACGCAGTATTTT.

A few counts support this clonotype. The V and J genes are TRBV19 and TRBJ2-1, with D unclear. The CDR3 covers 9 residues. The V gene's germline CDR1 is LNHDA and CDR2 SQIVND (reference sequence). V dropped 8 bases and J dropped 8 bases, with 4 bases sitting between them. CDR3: CASGDEQFF. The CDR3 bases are TGTGCCAGTGGCGATGAGCAGTTCTTC. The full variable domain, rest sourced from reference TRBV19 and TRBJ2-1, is DGGITQSPKYLFRKEGQNVTLSCEQNLNHDAMYWYRQDPGQGLRLIYYSQIVNDFQKGDIAEGYSVSREKKESFPLTVTSAQKNPTAFYLCASGDEQFFGPGTRLTVL.

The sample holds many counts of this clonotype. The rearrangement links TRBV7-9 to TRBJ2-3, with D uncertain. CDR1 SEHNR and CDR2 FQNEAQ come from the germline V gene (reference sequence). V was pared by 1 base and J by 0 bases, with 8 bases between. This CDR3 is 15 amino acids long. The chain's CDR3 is CASSLGLPSTDTQYF. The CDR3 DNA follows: TGTGCCAGCAGCTTAGGGCTCCCTAGCACAGATACGCAGTATTTT.

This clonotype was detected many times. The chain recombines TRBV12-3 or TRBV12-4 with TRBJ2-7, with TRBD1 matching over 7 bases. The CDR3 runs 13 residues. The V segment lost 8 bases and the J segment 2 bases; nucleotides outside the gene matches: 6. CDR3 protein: CASAHRGTYEQYV. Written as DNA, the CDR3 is TGTGCCAGCGCTCACAGGGGAACCTACGAGCAGTACGTC.

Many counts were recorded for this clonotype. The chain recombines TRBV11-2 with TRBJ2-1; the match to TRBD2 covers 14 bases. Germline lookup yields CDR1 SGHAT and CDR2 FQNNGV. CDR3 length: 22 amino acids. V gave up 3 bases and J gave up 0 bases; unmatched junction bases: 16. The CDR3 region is CASSFGQVGLAGGLSSYNEQFF. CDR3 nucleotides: TGTGCCAGCAGCTTTGGCCAGGTAGGACTAGCGGGAGGCCTGAGCTCCTACAATGAGCAGTTCTTC.

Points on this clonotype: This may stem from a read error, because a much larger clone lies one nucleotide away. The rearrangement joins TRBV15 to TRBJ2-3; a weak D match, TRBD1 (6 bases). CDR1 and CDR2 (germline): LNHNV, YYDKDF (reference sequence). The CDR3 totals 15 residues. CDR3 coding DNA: TGTGCCACCGGCAGAGTCAGGGGAATCACAGATACGCAGTATTTT. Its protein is CATGRVRGITDTQYF.